This T cell receptor beta chain was sequenced for a study of blood T cell repertoires in COVID-19. Original analysis: It was from reference gene primer amplification that nucleated cell counts were estimated. Assay: immunoSEQ multiplex PCR; the TCRdb copy retains only in-frame clones and omits some. V, J and clone size were drawn from that table, and D and trimming were deduced from the DNA. The sample yields fewer than 650,000 clones, around 90% seen once. The V segment lost 7 bases and the J segment 5 bases; nucleotides outside the gene matches: 8. The CDR3 consists of 14 residues. The V gene's germline CDR1 is SNHLY and CDR2 FYNNEI.

What was sequenced was peripheral blood. This sequence was found in a woman between 50 and 59 years old with COVID-19, enrolled during active disease. The rearrangement joins TRBV2 to TRBJ1-3, with 7 bases matching TRBD1. CDR3 region: CASKETGTRNTIYF. CDR3 sequence (DNA): TGTGCCAGCAAAGAGACAGGGACGAGAAACACCATATATTTT.